Following are 28 T cell receptor beta chains from one sample sequenced in a study of T cell repertoires in cytomegalovirus infection. TCRdb re-called the reads through MiXCR, storing one row per CDR3 protein. The sample lists approximately 730,000 distinct CDR3 sequences, around 29% occurring once. For these TCRs, the target antigens are not known. Here the sequenced sample was cultured CD8+ T cells from PBMCs, taken from culture after CMV antigen stimulation. These TCRs come from a human donor in good health (CMV status not recorded). Some clones in this sample may be carry-over from other donors' samples.

This clonotype has just a few counts. Here the CDR3 reads CASSFTGLAQPQHF. CDR3 DNA sequence: TGTGCCAGCAGTTTTACAGGGTTGGCCCAGCCCCAGCATTTT. The chain joins TRBV27 to TRBJ1-5; maybe TRBD1 (6 bases). This CDR3 comprises 14 residues. CDR1 and CDR2 (germline): MNHEY, SMNVEV (reference sequence). V was clipped by 3 bases and J by 7 bases, with 13 bases between them.

The chain joins TRBV6-1 to TRBJ1-5; no firm D call. From germline, CDR1 is MNHNS and CDR2 SASEGT. The CDR3 totals 16 residues. V lost 5 bases to trimming and J lost 0 bases, with 14 bases between them. DNA for the CDR3: TGTGCCAGCAGTCCCCCGGCAGTTTATAGCAATCAGCCCCAGCATTTT. It specifies CASSPPAVYSNQPQHF.

The V gene is TRBV4-1, the J gene TRBJ1-4; TRBD1 matches 10 bases. This CDR3 spans 15 amino acids. Trimming cost V 4 bases and J 7 bases; bases outside gene matches: 6. Germline CDR1 MGHRA, CDR2 YSYEKL. In DNA, the CDR3 is TGCGCCAGCAGCCTTTGGGACAGGGGAACTGAAAAACTGTTTTTT. Its translation is CASSLWDRGTEKLFF.

The chain has TRBV29-1 and TRBJ2-3; D gene ambiguous. Deletions cut 3 bases from V and 8 bases from J, with 9 bases between. This CDR3 region has 11 residues. The V gene's germline CDR1 is SQVTM and CDR2 ANQGSEA. Written as DNA, the CDR3 is TGCAGCGTTGACGAACAACGTACGCAGTATTTT. Translation: CSVDEQRTQYF.

This clonotype came up a few times. The V gene is TRBV29-1, the J gene TRBJ1-2; no clear D. Germline CDR1 is SQVTM and CDR2 is ANQGSEA. With 3 bases removed from V and 0 bases from J, the gap between germline ends came to 8 bases. This CDR3 contains 13 residues. CDR3 residues: CSVETVSNYGYTF. The CDR3 DNA is TGCAGCGTTGAGACGGTTTCTAACTATGGCTACACCTTC.

This clonotype was counted ten times or more. V and J are TRBV7-8 and TRBJ2-5, with 8 bases aligning to TRBD2. CDR3 size: 18 residues. V lost 0 bases, J lost 1 base, and 10 bases stayed unmatched. CDR1 and CDR2 from the germline V gene are SGHVS and FQNEAQ. CDR3 nucleotide sequence: TGTGCCAGCAGCTTAGCGTTCCGAGCGGGGGACCCCCAAGAGACCCAGTACTTC. This gives the protein CASSLAFRAGDPQETQYF.

The chain links TRBV6-5 to TRBJ2-1, with D maybe TRBD2 (5 bases). The V gene lost 0 bases and the J gene lost 12 bases, with 12 bases spanning the gap. This CDR3 is built from 13 residues. CDR1 is MNHEY, CDR2 SVGAGI, per germline. Here the CDR3 DNA reads TGTGCCAGCAGTTACTCGCGGGTGGCATTGCAGTTCTTC. Its protein is CASSYSRVALQFF.

J is TRBJ1-1 and V is TRBV28; D is undetermined. The V end lost 4 bases, the J end lost 2 bases, and 14 bases lay between the germline ends. The CDR3 runs 15 residues. In germline, CDR1 is MDHEN, CDR2 SYDVKM. The CDR3 loop is CASSSILTVNTEAFF. The CDR3 bases are TGTGCCAGCAGTTCCATCTTAACGGTCAACACTGAAGCTTTCTTT. The complete variable domain, with remaining parts taken from reference TRBV28 and TRBJ1-1, reads DVKVTQSSRYLVKRTGEKVFLECVQDMDHENMFWYRQDPGLGLRLIYFSYDVKMKEKGDIPEGYSVSREKKERFSLILESASTNQTSMYLCASSSILTVNTEAFFGQGTRLTVV.

On this clonotype itself: One junction end does not reproduce the germline sequence, and a read error may be involved. J is TRBJ1-1 and V is TRBV10-3; D remains unclear. From germline, CDR1 is ENHRY and CDR2 SYGVKD. This CDR3 is built from 13 residues. CDR3 amino acids: CAIRESDVTEAFF. The CDR3 DNA sequence: TGTGCCATCAGGGAGTCGGACGTCACTGAAGCTTTCTTT.

The table lists this clonotype with a few counts. The chain recombines TRBV19 with TRBJ2-2, with TRBD1 as a possible D gene (5 bases). This CDR3 region has 16 residues. Germline V gene data show CDR1 as LNHDA and CDR2 as SQIVND (reference sequence). With 5 bases removed from V and 3 bases from J, the gap between germline ends came to 16 bases. The CDR3 loop reads CASSETDPNYTGELFF. The CDR3 coding sequence is TGTGCCAGTAGTGAGACAGACCCCAACTACACCGGGGAGCTGTTTTTT.

The V call is TRBV7-9, the J call TRBJ1-1, with D possibly being TRBD1 (5 bases). CDR3 size: 15 residues. The germline gives CDR1 SEHNR, CDR2 FQNEAQ (reference sequence). Trimming removed 2 bases at V and 7 bases at J, with 17 bases between. DNA of the CDR3: TGTGCCAGCAGCTTAAGTTTCCAGGGAAAAAGTGAAGCTTTCTTT. Amino acid sequence: CASSLSFQGKSEAFF.

The chain links TRBV27 to TRBJ1-3; D may be TRBD1 (5 bases). CDR3 length: 15 residues. Trimming shortened V by 3 bases and J by 0 bases, and 9 bases separated the two germline ends. CDR1 and CDR2 (germline): MNHEY, SMNVEV (reference sequence). CDR3 nucleotide sequence: TGTGCCAGCAGTTTGGCAGGGCTCTCTGGAAACACCATATATTTT. Its protein is CASSLAGLSGNTIYF.

Only a few counts were recorded for this clonotype. The V call is TRBV7-6, the J call TRBJ2-3, with D possibly being TRBD2 (6 bases). Germline CDR1 and CDR2: SGHVS and FNYEAQ. The CDR3 spans 15 residues. V gave up 0 bases and J gave up 4 bases, with 11 bases separating them. CDR3 coding DNA: TGTGCCAGCAGCTTAGCCGGGGGTTTCGCAGATACGCAGTATTTT. Its translation is CASSLAGGFADTQYF.

This clonotype was observed a few times. The chain has TRBV7-2 and TRBJ2-7, with 11 bases lining up with TRBD2. CDR3 size: 16 residues. V lost 5 bases and J lost 3; bases outside the gene matches: 9. CDR1 is SGHTA, CDR2 FQGNSA, per germline. The CDR3 DNA sequence: TGTGCCAGCAGCCCCCATAGCGGGGGGGCTATCTACGAGCAGTACTTC. Protein sequence: CASSPHSGGAIYEQYF.

The gene calls are TRBV12-3 or TRBV12-4 and TRBJ1-1, with unresolved D. V was cut by 5 bases and J by 1 base, with 11 bases left in between. This CDR3 comprises 14 residues. The CDR3 region has the DNA TGTGCCAGCAGTGCCGGCCAAGAGAACACTGAAGCTTTCTTT. Its translation is CASSAGQENTEAFF.

This clonotype was seen at least ten times. This chain joins TRBV7-6 and TRBJ2-7; the match to TRBD1 covers 10 bases. Unmatched junction bases numbered 4, after V lost 5 bases and J lost 3 bases. Germline-derived CDR1 and CDR2 are SGHVS and FNYEAQ. CDR3 size: 14 residues. The CDR3, as DNA: TGTGCCAGCAGCGCCGGGACAGGGGACTACGAGCAGTACTTC. Its protein product is CASSAGTGDYEQYF.

About this clonotype: A much larger clone differs from this one at a single base, so this may be a read error. The gene calls are TRBV7-8 and TRBJ2-1; 11 positions agree with TRBD1. This CDR3 comprises 16 residues. J was trimmed by 7 bases and V by 6 bases; bases with no gene match: 11. Germline values: CDR1 SGHVS, CDR2 FQNEAQ. CDR3 nucleotides: TGTGCCAGCAGATCGGGTGGGACAGGGGGTTCGAATGAGCAGTTCTTC. Amino acids: CASRSGGTGGSNEQFF.

This clonotype was seen a few times. This chain connects TRBV7-8 to TRBJ2-7; 7 bases agree with TRBD2. The V segment lost 4 bases and the J segment 2 bases; nucleotides outside the gene matches: 8. CDR3 length: 15 amino acids. Germline V lookup: CDR1 SGHVS, CDR2 FQNEAQ. The CDR3 DNA reads TGTGCCAGCAGCTCAATCGGGGCGGGGGCCTACGAGCAGTACGTC. It specifies CASSSIGAGAYEQYV.

The chain combines TRBV10-3 with TRBJ2-3; no clear D. CDR3 length: 14 residues. The V end lost 7 bases, the J end lost 3 bases, and 14 bases lay between the germline ends. Germline CDR1 reads ENHRY; CDR2 reads SYGVKD. CDR3 loop: CAINVAAGTDTQYF. In DNA, the CDR3 is TGTGCCATCAACGTGGCCGCCGGGACAGATACGCAGTATTTT.

The V and J genes are TRBV6-1 and TRBJ2-7; D ambiguous. V was pared by 4 bases and J by 2 bases, with 12 bases between. Germline-derived CDR1 and CDR2 are MNHNS and SASEGT. CDR3 length: 14 residues. The CDR3: CASSGGGYTYEQYF. CDR3 in DNA: TGTGCCAGCAGTGGGGGTGGCTATACCTACGAGCAGTACTTC.

The V gene is TRBV4-3, the J gene TRBJ2-1, with D possibly TRBD2 on 6 matching bases. There are 15 residues in the CDR3. Between the trimmed V and J ends, which lost 1 base and 8 bases, there was a span of 15 bases. From germline, CDR1 is LGHNA and CDR2 YSLEER. The CDR3 DNA follows: TGCGCCAGCAGCCAAGCCACCGGGCCGGGGGATGAGCAGTTCTTC. It yields the protein CASSQATGPGDEQFF.

This clonotype was observed a few times. This rearrangement joins TRBV4-1 to TRBJ1-1; D not resolved. Germline-derived CDR1 and CDR2 are MGHRA and YSYEKL. Trimming removed 1 base from V and 8 bases from J, with 14 bases in between. CDR3 length: 14 amino acids. CDR3 nucleotides: TGCGCCAGCAGCCAAGTAGGGAGAGACGGCGAAGCTTTCTTT. Its protein is CASSQVGRDGEAFF.

This clonotype was detected ten times or more. The chain employs TRBV7-6 and TRBJ2-1, with D possibly matching TRBD2 (5 bases). The CDR3 covers 15 residues. V lost 3 bases and J lost 0, with 9 bases in between. Germline V gives CDR1 SGHVS, CDR2 FNYEAQ. DNA of the CDR3: TGTGCCAGCAGCTTCCCGGGGAGCTCCTACAATGAGCAGTTCTTC. Translated, it gives CASSFPGSSYNEQFF.

This CDR3 is CASRNRDRGTGELFF. As DNA, the CDR3 is TGTGCCAGCAGAAACCGGGACAGGGGCACCGGGGAGCTGTTTTTT. The V gene is TRBV5-5, the J gene TRBJ2-2; 10 bases align to TRBD1. This CDR3 has 15 residues. The trim removed 5 bases at V and 4 bases at J, leaving 5 bases unmatched. CDR1 and CDR2 (germline): SGHKS, YYEKEE (reference sequence).

The V gene is TRBV7-8, the J gene TRBJ2-2; D is unresolved. The V and J ends lost 0 bases and 2 bases respectively, with 7 bases between them. Germline V gene lookup returns CDR1 SGHVS and CDR2 FQNEAQ. This CDR3 is 15 amino acids long. The CDR3 region has the DNA TGTGCCAGCAGCTTAGCCAGTCAAAACACCGGGGAGCTGTTTTTT. Translated, it gives CASSLASQNTGELFF. The full variable domain, its missing parts supplied by reference TRBV7-8 and TRBJ2-2, is GAGVSQSPRYKVAKRGQDVALRCDPISGHVSLFWYQQALGQGPEFLTYFQNEAQLDKSGLPSDRFFAERPEGSVSTLKIQRTQQEDSAVYLCASSLASQNTGELFFGEGSRLTVL.

This chain joins TRBV6-5 and TRBJ2-1; 8 nucleotides match TRBD2. V was pared by 4 bases and J by 3 bases, with 5 bases of the junction left unmatched. The CDR3 is made up of 15 amino acids. Germline V CDR1 and CDR2: MNHEY, SVGAGI. The CDR3 region is CASSSRAGVYNEQFF. The DNA of the CDR3 is TGTGCCAGCAGTTCACGAGCGGGGGTCTACAATGAGCAGTTCTTC.

V gene TRBV7-9 combines with J gene TRBJ1-2; D remains ambiguous. The ends were cut back, 7 bases at V and 6 bases at J, with 15 bases in the middle. This CDR3 is built from 13 residues. Germline-derived CDR1 and CDR2 are SEHNR and FQNEAQ (reference sequence). As DNA, the CDR3 is TGTGCCAGCACCCTAGTGATGGCGGATGGCTACACCTTC. Amino acid sequence: CASTLVMADGYTF.

The rearrangement joins TRBV6-2 or TRBV6-3 to TRBJ2-1; 11 positions match TRBD2. CDR1 is MNHEY and CDR2 is SVGEGT in the germline V gene. With V trimmed by 3 bases and J by 8 bases, 21 bases remained unmatched. CDR3 length: 20 residues. The CDR3 is CASSYGPTGGLAGRSDEQFF. The CDR3 DNA is TGTGCCAGCAGTTATGGACCCACCGGCGGACTAGCGGGCAGAAGCGATGAGCAGTTCTTC.